The 24 T cell receptor beta chains given below trace back to one sample, sequenced in a study of blood T cell repertoires in COVID-19. Sequencing was performed with immunoSEQ multiplex PCR; in TCRdb, only in-frame clones are kept and a portion is missing. The sample lists 650,000 to 800,000 clones, 85% to 90% occurring once. Sequences were obtained from peripheral blood. These receptors all stem from a woman between 18 and 30 years old with acute or convalescent COVID-19.

The V gene is TRBV5-1, the J gene TRBJ1-1; tentatively, D is TRBD1 (6 bases). With 2 bases removed from V and 6 bases from J, the gap between germline ends came to 17 bases. There are 15 residues in the CDR3. The germline CDR1 and CDR2 sequences are SGHRS and YFSETQ. CDR3 protein: CASSLEGGTLSEAFF. The CDR3 DNA follows: TGCGCCAGCAGCTTAGAGGGGGGGACTTTGTCTGAAGCTTTCTTT.

The chain joins TRBV7-3 to TRBJ1-2, with 8 nucleotides matching TRBD1. Germline CDR1 SGHTA, CDR2 FQGTGA. The CDR3 consists of 13 residues. The V gene end was trimmed by 4 bases and the J gene end by 8 bases; junction bases not matched to a gene: 6. The CDR3 reads CASSSTGDGGYTF. CDR3 coding DNA: TGTGCCAGCAGCTCGACAGGGGATGGGGGCTACACCTTC.

The chain couples TRBV7-2 to TRBJ1-2; the match to TRBD1 covers 10 bases. There are 18 residues in the CDR3. The V segment lost 1 base and the J segment 1 base; nucleotides outside the gene matches: 9. The germline V gene encodes CDR1 SGHTA and CDR2 FQGNSA. The CDR3 DNA follows: TGTGCCAGCAGCTTAGTTCGGACAGGGGGAACTTATAACTATGGCTACACCTTC. Protein sequence: CASSLVRTGGTYNYGYTF.

This chain connects TRBV9 to TRBJ1-1; D is ambiguous. Germline CDR1 and CDR2: SGDLS and YYNGEE. Trimming cost V 0 bases and J 1 base, with 7 bases left between them. CDR3 size: 14 residues. CDR3 nucleotide sequence: TGTGCCAGCAGCGTAGCACGAGCGAACACTGAAGCTTTCTTT. Amino acids: CASSVARANTEAFF.

This clone was seen a single time. The chain links TRBV7-8 to TRBJ2-7; 10 bases agree with TRBD1. CDR3 length equals 14 residues. Germline-derived CDR1 and CDR2 are SGHVS and FQNEAQ. V gave up 4 bases and J gave up 2 bases; unmatched junction bases: 2. The CDR3 is CASSSGQGAYEQYF. The CDR3 DNA is TGTGCCAGCAGCTCCGGACAGGGGGCCTACGAGCAGTACTTC. Complete variable domain (other parts from reference TRBV7-8 and TRBJ2-7): GAGVSQSPRYKVAKRGQDVALRCDPISGHVSLFWYQQALGQGPEFLTYFQNEAQLDKSGLPSDRFFAERPEGSVSTLKIQRTQQEDSAVYLCASSSGQGAYEQYFGPGTRLTVT.

There are a few counts of this clone. V is TRBV4-1 and J is TRBJ2-1, with 9 bases matching TRBD2. The CDR3 extends over 18 amino acids. Germline V gene sequence: CDR1 MGHRA, CDR2 YSYEKL. V gave up 4 bases and J gave up 1 base; unmatched junction bases: 11. The CDR3 bases are TGCGCCAGCAGCCTAAGGGCGGTTAGCGGGGGATCCTACAATGAGCAGTTCTTC. Translating it yields CASSLRAVSGGSYNEQFF.

The chain couples TRBV9 to TRBJ1-2; 8 bases agree with TRBD1. Trimming cost V 0 bases and J 10 bases; bases outside gene matches: 8. This CDR3 has 14 residues. From germline, CDR1 is SGDLS and CDR2 YYNGEE. The CDR3 nucleotides read TGTGCCAGCAGCGTAGTGCCGGGACAGGACGCCTACACCTTC. This translates into CASSVVPGQDAYTF.

The chain recombines TRBV28 with TRBJ2-5, with D maybe TRBD1 (6 bases). Germline V CDR1 and CDR2: MDHEN, SYDVKM. The V gene lost 5 bases and the J gene lost 4 bases, with 20 bases spanning the gap. The CDR3 is 16 amino acids. The CDR3 region has the DNA TGTGCCAGCAGTCAACAGAATGGACAGAGGGGAGAGACCCAGTACTTC. Its protein product is CASSQQNGQRGETQYF.

This clone was counted between two and nine times. This chain uses TRBV11-2 with TRBJ2-7; tentative D call: TRBD1 (6 bases). The germline V gene encodes CDR1 SGHAT and CDR2 FQNNGV. Trimming removed 3 bases from V and 0 bases from J, with 12 bases in between. CDR3 size: 15 residues. The CDR3 sequence is CASSFWTASSYEQYF. CDR3 nucleotides: TGTGCCAGCAGCTTTTGGACAGCAAGCTCCTACGAGCAGTACTTC.

V and J are TRBV9 and TRBJ1-2, with a possible D match to TRBD1 (5 bases). With 4 bases removed from V and 5 bases from J, the gap between germline ends came to 18 bases. This CDR3 comprises 15 residues. The germline V gene encodes CDR1 SGDLS and CDR2 YYNGEE. The CDR3 is CASSPVGGMGYGYTF. The CDR3 DNA reads as TGTGCCAGCAGCCCGGTCGGGGGGATGGGTTATGGCTACACCTTC.

The V call is TRBV19, the J call TRBJ1-5; D is perhaps TRBD1 (6 bases). The germline V and J ends were trimmed by 5 bases and 6 bases, with 17 bases remaining between them. From germline, CDR1 is LNHDA and CDR2 SQIVND (reference sequence). The CDR3 sequence is 15 residues long. DNA of the CDR3: TGTGCCAGTAGTCCCCGGACGGCCAGGGGTCAGCCCCAGCATTTT. Its translation is CASSPRTARGQPQHF.

V and J are TRBV21-1 and TRBJ1-2. TRBV21-1 is a recognized pseudogene. CDR3 length: 14 amino acids. The CDR3 nucleotides read TGTGCCAGCAGCAATAGTGTCCGGGAGGATGGCTACACCTTC. Protein: CASSNSVREDGYTF.

The rearrangement uses TRBV27 and TRBJ2-7; perhaps TRBD1 as D (6 bases). With 5 bases removed from V and 3 bases from J, the gap between germline ends came to 17 bases. This CDR3 comprises 15 residues. In germline, CDR1 is MNHEY, CDR2 SMNVEV (reference sequence). The CDR3 sequence is CASSLLRDTYYEQYF. The CDR3 region has the DNA TGTGCCAGCAGTCTACTCCGGGACACTTACTACGAGCAGTACTTC.

The J gene is TRBJ2-1, the V gene TRBV29-1, with TRBD2 as a possible D gene (6 bases). Trimming stripped 7 bases from V and 0 bases from J, with 13 bases between. This CDR3 spans 14 amino acids. Germline V gives CDR1 SQVTM, CDR2 ANQGSEA. This CDR3 is CSAEGGHSYNEQFF. The CDR3 DNA sequence: TGCAGCGCCGAAGGAGGGCACTCCTACAATGAGCAGTTCTTC.

This rearrangement joins TRBV19 to TRBJ1-2; possible D gene TRBD1, 6 bases. This CDR3 has 17 residues. V was clipped by 4 bases and J by 8 bases, with 26 bases between them. Germline CDR1 LNHDA, CDR2 SQIVND (reference sequence). CDR3 sequence: CASSTAWGGPSSRGYTF. In nucleotides, the CDR3 is TGTGCCAGTAGTACCGCTTGGGGGGGGCCCTCTTCGCGGGGCTACACCTTC. Looking up the rest from reference TRBV19 and TRBJ1-2 gives the full variable domain: DGGITQSPKYLFRKEGQNVTLSCEQNLNHDAMYWYRQDPGQGLRLIYYSQIVNDFQKGDIAEGYSVSREKKESFPLTVTSAQKNPTAFYLCASSTAWGGPSSRGYTFGSGTRLTVV.

The rearrangement uses TRBV4-1 and TRBJ2-5, with unresolved D. CDR3 size: 13 residues. Germline CDR1 reads MGHRA; CDR2 reads YSYEKL. Trimming removed 4 bases at V and 2 bases at J, with 8 bases between. Here the CDR3 DNA reads TGCGCCAGCAGCCCCCAACGGCAAGAGACCCAGTACTTC. Encoded protein: CASSPQRQETQYF.

The chain uses TRBV9 and TRBJ1-3; D ambiguous. Per germline, CDR1 SGDLS and CDR2 YYNGEE. The CDR3 length is 15 residues. The ends were cut back, 0 bases at V and 0 bases at J, with 7 bases in the middle. The CDR3 is CASSVEVASGNTIYF. As DNA, the CDR3 is TGTGCCAGCAGCGTAGAAGTAGCCTCTGGAAACACCATATATTTT.

The rearrangement links TRBV5-1 to TRBJ2-1; TRBD1 matches 8 bases. J lost 4 bases, V lost 0 bases, and 3 bases had no gene match. Germline V gives CDR1 SGHRS, CDR2 YFSETQ. This CDR3 has 15 residues. CDR3 loop: CASSLVRGLYNEQFF. The CDR3 region has the DNA TGCGCCAGCAGCTTGGTCAGGGGGCTGTACAATGAGCAGTTCTTC.

J is TRBJ1-1 and V is TRBV5-1; D call uncertain. CDR1 SGHRS and CDR2 YFSETQ come from the germline V gene. This CDR3 comprises 12 residues. V lost 3 bases, J lost 2 bases, and 5 bases lay in between. The CDR3 nucleotides are TGCGCCAGCAGCTCCGTCAACACTGAAGCTTTCTTT. It is translated as CASSSVNTEAFF.

The chain couples TRBV3-1 (or the pseudogene TRBV3-2) to TRBJ1-2; tentatively, D is TRBD1 (5 bases). There are 16 residues in the CDR3. Per the germline V gene, CDR1 is LGHDT and CDR2 is YNNKEL (reference sequence). V dropped 1 base and J dropped 7 bases, with 19 bases sitting between them. CDR3 in amino acids: CASSQVGGRTGSGYTF. The CDR3 region has the DNA TGTGCCAGCAGCCAAGTGGGGGGGAGAACGGGCAGTGGCTACACCTTC.

The chain is built from TRBV27 and TRBJ2-2, with D tentatively TRBD1 (6 bases). This CDR3 contains 14 residues. Between the trimmed V and J ends, which lost 8 bases and 4 bases, there was a span of 14 bases. Germline CDR1 MNHEY, CDR2 SMNVEV (reference sequence). CDR3 sequence (DNA): TGTGCCAGCTCCTTTGGACAGAGCACCGGGGAGCTGTTTTTT. Its protein product is CASSFGQSTGELFF.

V and J are TRBV5-1 and TRBJ2-3; 9 positions agree with TRBD1. V shed 4 bases and J 7 bases; nucleotides not matched to a gene: 7. CDR1 and CDR2 (germline): SGHRS, YFSETQ. The CDR3 runs 14 residues. The CDR3 bases are TGCGCCAGCAGCCCCACGGGACAGGGCCATACGCAGTATTTT. Translated: CASSPTGQGHTQYF.

In this sample, this clone turned up a few times. The sample carries other DNA sequences with the same CDR3. The CDR3: CASSARGSTDTQYF. The CDR3 coding sequence is TGTGCCAGCAGTGCGCGGGGGTCCACAGATACGCAGTATTTT. V gene TRBV6-4 combines with J gene TRBJ2-3; 7 bases are shared with TRBD2. CDR1 is MRHNA and CDR2 is SNTAGT in the germline V gene. J was trimmed by 2 bases and V by 4 bases; bases with no gene match: 3. This CDR3 is built from 14 residues.

V usage is TRBV6-5 and J usage is TRBJ1-1, with no clear D. CDR3 length equals 16 residues. V gave up 0 bases and J gave up 0 bases, with 11 bases separating them. CDR1 and CDR2 (germline): MNHEY, SVGAGI. Here the CDR3 reads CASSYSMRGMNTEAFF. The CDR3 nucleotides read TGTGCCAGCAGTTACTCGATGAGAGGAATGAACACTGAAGCTTTCTTT.